This T cell receptor (beta chain) was observed in a study of regulatory T cells in long-lasting Graves disease. Regarding time point: newly diagnosed GD, antithyroid drugs for less than 3 months. RNA extracted from PBMCs served as the sequencing template. According to the study, TCR beta libraries were built with iRepertoire HTBI primers and CDR3-region Arm-PCR. TCRdb fed the multiplex PCR reads into MiXCR, producing one record per CDR3 protein. The sample contains some 410,000 distinct CDR3 sequences, around 17% of which appear only once. This clonotype was detected ten times or more. There are 14 residues in the CDR3. Trimming removed 7 bases from V and 7 bases from J, with 14 bases in between. The germline V gene has CDR1 MNHNS and CDR2 SASEGT. The sample was also linked to a second study, of T cells in Graves' hyperthyroidism and ophthalmopathy.

The V gene is TRBV6-1, the J gene TRBJ1-6; no clear D. This TCR was sampled from a woman aged 30 to 39 with Graves disease. Sequences were derived from peripheral blood mononuclear cells (PBMCs), sampled at new diagnosis, from a patient treated with antithyroid drugs. In DNA form, the CDR3 reads TGTGCCAGCATCGATGGGTTCATAAATTCACCCCTCCACTTT. It specifies CASIDGFINSPLHF.